The T cell receptor beta chain described here comes from a study of CD8+CD57+ T cells in acquired aplastic anemia. CDR3 and TCR beta VDJ profiling relied on genomic DNA as the template. TCRdb recomputed calls from the reads with MiXCR, one row per CDR3 protein. The table includes some 280,000 distinct CDR3 sequences, roughly three fifths detected once. Trimming took off 3 bases at V and 5 bases at J, with 14 bases between the two ends. CDR1 is DFQATT and CDR2 is SNEGSKA in the germline V gene (reference sequence). The CDR3 extends over 13 amino acids. V and J are TRBV20-1 and TRBJ2-7, with D maybe TRBD1 (6 bases). The sequence came from a human donor with severe aplastic anemia or a healthy control (not recorded which). Material for sequencing was sorted CD4+, CD8+, or CD8+CD57+ T cells (not recorded which) from PBMCs. The chain's CDR3 is CSASRGTRNEQYF. CDR3 nucleotides: TGCAGTGCTAGTAGGGGGACAAGAAACGAGCAGTACTTC.